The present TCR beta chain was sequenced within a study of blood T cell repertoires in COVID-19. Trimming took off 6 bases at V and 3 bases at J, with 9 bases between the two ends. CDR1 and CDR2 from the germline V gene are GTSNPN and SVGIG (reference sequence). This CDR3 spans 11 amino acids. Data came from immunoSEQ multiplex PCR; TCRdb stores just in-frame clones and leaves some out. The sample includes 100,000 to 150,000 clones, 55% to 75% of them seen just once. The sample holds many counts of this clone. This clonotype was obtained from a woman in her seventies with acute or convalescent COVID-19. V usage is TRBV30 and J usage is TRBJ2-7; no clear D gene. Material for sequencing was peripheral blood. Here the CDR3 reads CACGFNYEQYF. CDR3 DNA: TGTGCCTGCGGGTTTAACTACGAGCAGTACTTC.